These 27 T cell receptor beta chains came from one sample sequenced in a study of cytomegalovirus exposure and HLA in healthy donors. Use of 60 Vbeta and 13 Jbeta primers characterized the PCR. Clones were sequenced by immunoSEQ multiplex PCR, and TCRdb holds only the in-frame ones, with some missing. The sample lists 55,000 to 80,000 clones; around 76% were seen once. The source material was PBMCs. These receptors all come from a woman in her twenties or thirties in good health and CMV-seropositive.

The chain links TRBV13 to TRBJ1-2, with D perhaps matching TRBD1 (5 bases). CDR1 and CDR2 (germline): PRHDT, FYEKMQ (reference sequence). The CDR3 is 15 residues long. V gave up 4 bases and J gave up 9 bases, with 21 bases separating them. CDR3 region: CASSSGGGITMRYTF. CDR3 nucleotide sequence: TGTGCCAGCAGCTCCGGGGGAGGAATTACTATGCGCTACACCTTC.

The chain carries TRBV29-1 and TRBJ1-2; D ambiguous. The ends were cut back, 3 bases at V and 5 bases at J, with 13 bases in the middle. CDR3 length equals 13 residues. CDR1 is SQVTM, CDR2 ANQGSEA, per germline. CDR3 in DNA: TGCAGCGTTGAGAGGACGGACTTATATGGCTACACCTTC. This codes for CSVERTDLYGYTF.

V gene TRBV15 combines with J gene TRBJ2-1; 13 positions agree with TRBD2. The CDR3 has 16 residues. The junction had 3 bases not matched to a gene; V was cut back by 1 base and J by 6 bases. Germline-derived CDR1 and CDR2 are LNHNV and YYDKDF (reference sequence). The CDR3 DNA follows: TGTGCCACCAGCAGAGCGAGACTAGCGGGGGGCAATGAGCAGTTCTTC. Translating gives CATSRARLAGGNEQFF.

V and J are TRBV28 and TRBJ2-2, with D unresolved. Trimming pared 6 bases from V and 4 bases from J, leaving 9 bases between. This CDR3 is 13 amino acids long. Germline-derived CDR1 and CDR2 are MDHEN and SYDVKM. The CDR3 region is CASSVRLTGELFF. The DNA of the CDR3 is TGTGCCAGCAGCGTCCGACTCACCGGGGAGCTGTTTTTT. Combining the CDR3 with reference TRBV28 and TRBJ2-2 gives the whole variable domain DVKVTQSSRYLVKRTGEKVFLECVQDMDHENMFWYRQDPGLGLRLIYFSYDVKMKEKGDIPEGYSVSREKKERFSLILESASTNQTSMYLCASSVRLTGELFFGEGSRLTVL.

This sequence joins TRBV28 and TRBJ1-4; TRBD1 agrees at 9 bases. The ends lost 6 bases at V and 5 bases at J; junction bases unmatched: 10. This CDR3 is 16 amino acids long. Germline V gene lookup returns CDR1 MDHEN and CDR2 SYDVKM. The CDR3 DNA reads as TGTGCCAGCAGCCAGTCTGGGACAGGGACGAATGAAAAACTGTTTTTT. Its translation is CASSQSGTGTNEKLFF. The entire variable domain, with the rest obtained from reference TRBV28 and TRBJ1-4, is as follows: DVKVTQSSRYLVKRTGEKVFLECVQDMDHENMFWYRQDPGLGLRLIYFSYDVKMKEKGDIPEGYSVSREKKERFSLILESASTNQTSMYLCASSQSGTGTNEKLFFGSGTQLSVL.

The gene calls are TRBV5-4 and TRBJ2-7; TRBD2 agrees at 9 bases. The CDR3 consists of 14 residues. Looked up from germline, CDR1 is SGHNT and CDR2 is YYREEE (reference sequence). V shed 4 bases, J shed 3 bases, and the junction held 5 bases outside the gene matches. For the CDR3, the DNA is TGTGCCAGCAGCCCCGCTAGCGGGAACTACGAGCAGTACTTC. Protein sequence: CASSPASGNYEQYF.

The CDR3 coding sequence is TGTGCCAGCAGTGACGTGAGCTCCTACAATGAGCAGTTCTTC. It specifies CASSDVSSYNEQFF. The V gene is TRBV2, the J gene TRBJ2-1; no reliable D call. Trimming left V 3 bases short and J 0 bases short, with 6 bases between. Germline V gives CDR1 SNHLY, CDR2 FYNNEI. This CDR3 contains 14 residues. The full variable domain, completed using reference TRBV2 and TRBJ2-1, is EPEVTQTPSHQVTQMGQEVILRCVPISNHLYFYWYRQILGQKVEFLVSFYNNEISEKSEIFDDQFSVERPDGSNFTLKIRSTKLEDSAMYFCASSDVSSYNEQFFGPGTRLTVL.

The chain is built from TRBV5-6 and TRBJ2-7; possible D gene TRBD2, 5 bases. CDR3 size: 14 residues. V lost 4 bases to trimming and J lost 2 bases, with 13 bases between them. The germline gives CDR1 SGHDT, CDR2 YYEEEE. The CDR3 DNA follows: TGTGCCAGCAGCAGTCCGAGCGGACCCTACGAGCAGTACTTC. Its protein is CASSSPSGPYEQYF. The complete variable domain, with remaining parts taken from reference TRBV5-6 and TRBJ2-7, reads DAGVTQSPTHLIKTRGQQVTLRCSPKSGHDTVSWYQQALGQGPQFIFQYYEEEERQRGNFPDRFSGHQFPNYSSELNVNALLLGDSALYLCASSSPSGPYEQYFGPGTRLTVT.

This clone was seen a handful of times. This chain links TRBV7-8 with TRBJ2-7, with TRBD2 as a possible D gene (6 bases). With 0 bases removed from V and 2 bases from J, the gap between germline ends came to 14 bases. The CDR3 length is 16 residues. The germline CDR1 and CDR2 sequences are SGHVS and FQNEAQ. Here the CDR3 reads CASSLAGGLAPYEQYF. The CDR3 DNA sequence: TGTGCCAGCAGCTTAGCCGGCGGCCTAGCGCCCTACGAGCAGTACTTC. Complete variable domain (other parts from reference TRBV7-8 and TRBJ2-7): GAGVSQSPRYKVAKRGQDVALRCDPISGHVSLFWYQQALGQGPEFLTYFQNEAQLDKSGLPSDRFFAERPEGSVSTLKIQRTQQEDSAVYLCASSLAGGLAPYEQYFGPGTRLTVT.

The chain recombines TRBV25-1 with TRBJ1-1, with D possibly TRBD1 on 6 matching bases. There are 18 residues in the CDR3. Trimming stripped 0 bases from V and 2 bases from J, with 19 bases between. Germline V gene sequence: CDR1 MGHDK, CDR2 SYGVNS. The CDR3 here is CASSEYPSTGHYNTEAFF. The CDR3 DNA follows: TGTGCCAGCAGTGAATACCCCTCTACAGGGCACTATAACACTGAAGCTTTCTTT.

The V and J genes are TRBV5-4 and TRBJ1-2; no clear D. Germline lookup yields CDR1 SGHNT and CDR2 YYREEE (reference sequence). With 0 bases removed from V and 2 bases from J, the gap between germline ends came to 5 bases. This CDR3 has 13 residues. This CDR3 reads CASSLGQNYGYTF. The DNA of the CDR3 is TGTGCCAGCAGCTTGGGTCAGAACTATGGCTACACCTTC.

This clone was recorded only once. The chain links TRBV30 to TRBJ2-7; D remains unclear. V lost 3 bases and J lost 5, with 8 bases in between. The V gene's germline CDR1 is GTSNPN and CDR2 SVGIG (reference sequence). The CDR3 runs 11 residues. The CDR3 protein is CAWRALDEQYF. The DNA of the CDR3 is TGTGCCTGGAGGGCTCTAGACGAGCAGTACTTC.

J is TRBJ1-1 and V is TRBV7-8; D perhaps matches TRBD1 (5 bases). This CDR3 is built from 14 residues. V was pared by 2 bases and J by 4 bases, with 11 bases between. Germline assignment: CDR1 SGHVS and CDR2 FQNEAQ. CDR3 residues: CASSLIFQGTEAFF. The CDR3 region has the DNA TGTGCCAGCAGCTTAATATTTCAGGGCACTGAAGCTTTCTTT.

The rearrangement joins TRBV5-4 to TRBJ2-1; 8 bases line up with TRBD2. The V gene's germline CDR1 is SGHNT and CDR2 YYREEE (reference sequence). V gave up 4 bases and J gave up 2 bases; unmatched junction bases: 8. The CDR3 has 16 amino acids. CDR3 coding DNA: TGTGCCAGCAGCGCGAGCGGGAGAGGTCCCTACAATGAGCAGTTCTTC. Translating gives CASSASGRGPYNEQFF.

The genes are TRBV28 and TRBJ2-5; weak D call: TRBD2 (6 bases). This CDR3 spans 13 amino acids. V was pared by 7 bases and J by 2 bases, with 11 bases between. Germline V gene data show CDR1 as MDHEN and CDR2 as SYDVKM. The CDR3 is CASKSGGQETQYF. The CDR3 DNA is TGTGCCAGCAAAAGCGGAGGGCAAGAGACCCAGTACTTC.

The gene calls are TRBV5-1 and TRBJ2-1, with 8 bases fitting TRBD2. This CDR3 is 14 amino acids long. Germline assignment: CDR1 SGHRS and CDR2 YFSETQ. Germline trimming cut 6 bases from V and 5 bases from J; bases unmatched to any gene: 7. CDR3 sequence: CASKGLAGNNEQFF. As DNA, the CDR3 is TGCGCCAGCAAAGGGCTAGCGGGCAACAATGAGCAGTTCTTC.

This clone was picked up one time. One end of the junction does not line up with germline, which may come from a read error. J is TRBJ2-3 and V is TRBV7-7; possibly TRBD2 for D (5 bases). From germline, CDR1 is SSHAT and CDR2 FNYEAQ (reference sequence). This CDR3 has 16 residues. CDR3 residues: CASSLVPGTGTDTQYF. DNA of the CDR3: TGTGCTAGCAGCTTAGTTCCGGGAACGGGCACAGATACGCAGTATTTT.

The chain recombines TRBV28 with TRBJ2-7; TRBD1 agrees at 9 bases. This CDR3 is built from 15 residues. The ends lost 6 bases at V and 2 bases at J; junction bases unmatched: 8. CDR1 and CDR2 from the germline V gene are MDHEN and SYDVKM. The CDR3: CASSLPGTGPYEQYF. Here the CDR3 DNA reads TGTGCCAGCAGCCTACCCGGGACAGGGCCCTACGAGCAGTACTTC.

This chain links TRBV20-1 with TRBJ1-2; no definite D call. Germline CDR1 is DFQATT and CDR2 is SNEGSKA (reference sequence). V lost 5 bases, J lost 7 bases, and 11 bases lay in between. The CDR3 consists of 11 residues. This CDR3 is CSASREVGYTF. CDR3 sequence (DNA): TGCAGTGCTTCGCGGGAGGTTGGCTACACCTTC.

The chain links TRBV2 to TRBJ2-4; D is unresolved. There are 15 residues in the CDR3. Germline CDR1 SNHLY, CDR2 FYNNEI. V gave up 1 base and J gave up 5 bases, with 12 bases separating them. CDR3 in DNA: TGTGCCAGCAGTGAAGGGCAAGTACCCCAAAACATTCAGTACTTC. It specifies CASSEGQVPQNIQYF.

This clone was counted a single time. The genes are TRBV5-1 and TRBJ1-2, with a possible D match to TRBD1 (5 bases). Trimming shortened V by 2 bases and J by 3 bases, and 11 bases separated the two germline ends. The CDR3 is 14 amino acids. The germline gives CDR1 SGHRS, CDR2 YFSETQ. The CDR3 loop is CASSLQETDYGYTF. DNA of the CDR3: TGCGCCAGCAGCTTACAGGAGACTGACTATGGCTACACCTTC.

This clone was detected only once. The chain links TRBV7-9 to TRBJ2-2, with 9 bases matching TRBD2. The CDR3 has 17 amino acids. V lost 5 bases to trimming and J lost 2 bases; unmatched junction nucleotides: 9. The germline V gene has CDR1 SEHNR and CDR2 FQNEAQ (reference sequence). The CDR3 reads CASSLASGIGNTGELFF. The CDR3 DNA sequence: TGTGCCAGCAGCCTCGCTAGCGGGATTGGCAACACCGGGGAGCTGTTTTTT.

This clone has a single count. The V call is TRBV20-1, the J call TRBJ2-7; no reliable D call. Trimming pared 3 bases from V and 8 bases from J, leaving 11 bases between. The CDR3 extends over 11 amino acids. Looked up from germline, CDR1 is DFQATT and CDR2 is SNEGSKA (reference sequence). This CDR3 is CSASVPGKQYF. CDR3 nucleotides: TGCAGTGCTAGTGTTCCGGGTAAGCAGTACTTC.

V usage is TRBV5-1 and J usage is TRBJ1-1; a weak D match, TRBD1 (6 bases). V lost 0 bases and J lost 0, with 12 bases in between. The CDR3 has 16 residues. Germline V gene lookup returns CDR1 SGHRS and CDR2 YFSETQ. The CDR3 region has the DNA TGCGCCAGCAGCTTGGGCGGACAGAGTATGAACACTGAAGCTTTCTTT. It translates to CASSLGGQSMNTEAFF. Drawing the rest from reference TRBV5-1 and TRBJ1-1, the complete variable domain is KAGVTQTPRYLIKTRGQQVTLSCSPISGHRSVSWYQQTPGQGLQFLFEYFSETQRNKGNFPGRFSGRQFSNSRSEMNVSTLELGDSALYLCASSLGGQSMNTEAFFGQGTRLTVV.

This chain uses TRBV6-4 with TRBJ2-7; TRBD2 matches 9 bases. Germline CDR1 MRHNA, CDR2 SNTAGT. The CDR3 length is 17 residues. V trimming: 0 bases; J trimming: 0 bases; junction bases outside the gene matches: 6. The CDR3 sequence is CASSDSVAGECSYEQYF. The CDR3 DNA reads as TGTGCCAGCAGTGACTCGGTAGCGGGAGAGTGCTCCTACGAGCAGTACTTC.

The chain combines TRBV6-4 with TRBJ2-1, with 7 bases fitting TRBD1. This CDR3 comprises 14 residues. Germline values: CDR1 MRHNA, CDR2 SNTAGT. Trimming cost V 5 bases and J 6 bases; bases outside gene matches: 7. The CDR3 spells CASSSDRDFNEQFF. As DNA, the CDR3 is TGTGCCAGCAGTTCTGACAGGGATTTCAATGAGCAGTTCTTC.

J is TRBJ2-7 and V is TRBV5-1; D possibly corresponds to TRBD2 (5 bases). V was cut by 1 base and J by 0 bases, with 8 bases left in between. CDR3 length equals 14 residues. Germline V lookup: CDR1 SGHRS, CDR2 YFSETQ. The CDR3 here is CASSLLADSYEQYF. In DNA, the CDR3 is TGCGCCAGCAGCTTGCTAGCAGACTCCTACGAGCAGTACTTC.